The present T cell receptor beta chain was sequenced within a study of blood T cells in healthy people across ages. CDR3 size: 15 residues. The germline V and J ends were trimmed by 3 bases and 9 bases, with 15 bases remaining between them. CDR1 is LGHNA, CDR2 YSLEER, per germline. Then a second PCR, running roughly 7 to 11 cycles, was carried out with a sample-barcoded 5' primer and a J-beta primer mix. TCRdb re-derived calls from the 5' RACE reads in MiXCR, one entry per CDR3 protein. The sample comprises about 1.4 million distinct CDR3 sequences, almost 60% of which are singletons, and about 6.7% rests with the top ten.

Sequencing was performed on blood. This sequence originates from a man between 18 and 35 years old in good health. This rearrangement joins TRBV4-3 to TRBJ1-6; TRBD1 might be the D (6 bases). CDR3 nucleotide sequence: TGCGCCAGCAGCCAGACCGGACAGAGTTCTTCACCCCTCCACTTT. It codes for CASSQTGQSSSPLHF.